Many counts were recorded for the clone carrying this TCR beta chain. Source study methods: Researchers built a distant-metastasis classifier for papillary thyroid cancer that drew on CDR3 differences across clinicopathological groups. TCRdb re-processed the PCR reads through MiXCR. These V and J calls rely on TCRdb rather than the paper's analysis. The top ten hold approximately 25% of the sample, which has fewer than 20,000 clones, 25% to 35% seen once. Every patient underwent thyroid surgery untreated. The sample belongs to a study of metastatic and nonmetastatic thyroid tumors. Overall study: Comparison of repertoires was carried out across blood and tumor or nodule tissue from malignant and benign thyroid patients.

The CDR3 is 13 amino acids. Trimming took 6 bases from V and 1 from J, leaving 7 bases between them. From germline, CDR1 is MDHEN and CDR2 SYDVKM. The sequence came from a male donor with papillary thyroid cancer or a benign thyroid nodule (not recorded which). Some clones in this sample may be carry-over from other donors' samples. The chain joins TRBV28 to TRBJ1-5; no clear D. Sequencing input: tumor tissue. The CDR3: CASREFSNQPQHF. The CDR3 nucleotides are TGTGCCAGCAGAGAATTCAGCAATCAGCCCCAGCATTTT.